This TCR beta chain came from a study of blood T cells in healthy people across ages (dated by TCRdb to between 2014 and 2017). About the study as a whole: In model experiments, template switching captured roughly one uniquely barcoded TCR beta cDNA molecule for every two T cells. To track age-related changes in TCR beta repertoire diversity, the study relied on deep sequencing normalized with unique cDNA molecular identifiers. The donors were split into four age groups: young (average about 15 years), middle-aged (about 40), aged (62) and long-lived (approximately 80). To avoid experimental bias, donors of different ages were spread randomly across the sequencing lanes. The study analyzed two additional independent replicas of 1 million unique cDNA reads from the same blood draw for two donors, one aged 18 to 29 and one aged 80 or older. Overall study outcomes, separate from this receptor: Because the CMV infection status of the donors was unknown, age-related changes in expanded clonotypes may potentially have been confounded. Total diversity estimates from one million sequenced T cells were considered lower bounds and underestimates. There was a strong correlation between observed TCR beta diversity and the percentage of naive T cells measured by flow cytometry. Compared with the aged group, the long-lived group had more naive CD4+ T cells, fewer expanded clones and increased TCR diversity, a pattern suggesting age selection. Conclusive comparison of naive and antigen-experienced compartments was prevented by the profiling of bulk unsorted PBMCs. As age increased, observed TCR beta diversity per million T cells dropped in a roughly linear way, and a significant reduction was already evident by age about 40.

Library preparation used 5' RACE. Sequencing was carried out with an Illumina HiSeq 2500. A second PCR of roughly 7 to 11 cycles was performed with a sample-barcoded 5' primer and a J-beta primer mix. A unique molecular identifier was introduced onto each TCR beta cDNA molecule by a template-switch 5' adaptor carrying 12 random nucleotides. Each sample yielded at least 2.5 million CDR3-containing paired-end reads. The Mint cDNA synthesis kit, primed by a TRBC-specific oligonucleotide, was used to synthesize first-strand cDNA from all RNA. Following uracil-DNA glycosylase treatment, all cDNA underwent a first 18-cycle PCR with the universal primers M1SS and BC2_uni_R. Concerning the study's data processing: For normalization, 1 million high-quality reads, each with a distinct molecular identifier, were randomly selected from each sample. Instead of being binned into consensus sequences, reads with shared molecular identifiers were discarded. CDR3 identification, clonotype clustering and error correction used MiTCR with a Q25 quality threshold and the strictest error-elimination algorithm. Lower-bound total TCR beta diversity was estimated with a nonparametric unseen species model using Euler transformation. Clones were called with MiXCR by TCRdb after fastp trimmed the public reads at Q25, and only in-frame beta chains were retained. Records with the same CDR3 protein are collapsed into one entry carrying the most frequent genes and DNA. TCRdb's processing, not the authors' own work, is the source of the V and J calls. The sample records over 1,500,000 distinct CDR3 sequences, roughly 50% of which are singletons. Together, the top ten hold 2% to 2.5% of the sample.

Systemically healthy Caucasian individuals from Russia, 39 in total and aged about 6 to 100 years, were included as donors. Ten milliliters of peripheral blood were drawn from each donor into EDTA-treated Vacutainer tubes. Ficoll-Paque density-gradient centrifugation was used to isolate PBMCs, with at least 7 million per sample. Trizol reagent was used to extract total RNA from PBMCs, with at least 5 micrograms per sample. For every donor, an aliquot of PBMCs went through flow cytometry to measure the percentages of naive CD45RAhigh/CD27high T cells. As for this clonotype: This receptor's antigen is unknown. Base qualities are not provided; no much larger clone lies one nucleotide away.

The receptor was isolated from a woman in her thirties or forties in good health. The specimen was blood.

The CDR3 protein sequence reads: CASSLGRTGTGEITDTQYF. Here is the DNA: TGTGCCAGCAGTTTAGGACGAACCGGGACAGGAGAAATCACAGATACGCAGTATTTT. This chain is built from TRBV28 and TRBJ2-3; 8 bases in between match TRBD1. Germline trimming: 2 bases from V, 2 bases from J; junction bases outside gene matches: 15. The CDR3 has 19 amino acids, counting the end cysteine and phenylalanine. The DNA shown is the 57-base CDR3, in frame from base 1. The germline V gene gives CDR1 as MDHEN and CDR2 as SYDVKM.